The 10 T cell receptor beta chains below come from one sample, sequenced in a study of blood T cell repertoires in COVID-19. The protocol was immunoSEQ multiplex PCR, while the TCRdb copy is restricted to in-frame clones and leaves out a portion. The table shows some 320,000 clones, with about 90% occurring only once. Sequenced: PBMCs or T cells enriched from blood (not recorded which). The receptors were sampled from a woman younger than 45 who had recovered from COVID-19.

The sample holds one count of this clone. The gene calls are TRBV27 and TRBJ1-5; TRBD1 matches 7 bases. The V gene's germline CDR1 is MNHEY and CDR2 SMNVEV (reference sequence). This CDR3 has 15 residues. The V segment lost 5 bases and the J segment 5 bases; nucleotides outside the gene matches: 9. The CDR3 DNA is TGTGCCAGCAGTCCCCCGGGACAGAGATATCAGCCCCAGCATTTT. Residues: CASSPPGQRYQPQHF.

V is TRBV28 and J is TRBJ1-2, with D hard to call. The CDR3 consists of 13 residues. From germline, CDR1 is MDHEN and CDR2 SYDVKM. V shed 9 bases and J shed 12 bases, with 23 bases lying between them. The CDR3 coding sequence is TGTGCCAGTGTTACAGTTTTTGTCGAGGAGGACACCTTC. It encodes CASVTVFVEEDTF.

This chain uses TRBV11-2 with TRBJ1-2; D uncertain. This CDR3 comprises 18 residues. Germline CDR1 reads SGHAT; CDR2 reads FQNNGV. The V end was cut by 0 bases, the J end by 0 bases, with 17 bases between. The CDR3 loop reads CASSLDRGQLDANYGYTF. CDR3 DNA: TGTGCCAGCAGCTTAGATCGAGGGCAGTTAGATGCTAACTATGGCTACACCTTC. The full variable domain, rest sourced from reference TRBV11-2 and TRBJ1-2, is EAGVAQSPRYKIIEKRQSVAFWCNPISGHATLYWYQQILGQGPKLLIQFQNNGVVDDSQLPKDRFSAERLKGVDSTLKIQPAKLEDSAVYLCASSLDRGQLDANYGYTFGSGTRLTVV.

The V call is TRBV7-8, the J call TRBJ1-6, with TRBD1 matching 7 bases. Germline CDR1 and CDR2: SGHVS and FQNEAQ. The CDR3 is 15 amino acids. With V trimmed by 5 bases and J by 7 bases, 8 bases remained unmatched. This chain's CDR3 is CASSATGSRNSPLHF. In DNA, the CDR3 is TGTGCCAGCAGCGCGACAGGGAGTAGGAATTCACCCCTCCACTTT.

CDR3 sequence reads: CASSPPDSNYGYTF. The CDR3 nucleotides read TGTGCCAGCAGCCCCCCGGACTCTAACTATGGCTACACCTTC. The chain joins TRBV2 to TRBJ1-2; no definite D call. Germline assignment: CDR1 SNHLY and CDR2 FYNNEI. Trimming removed 6 bases from V and 0 bases from J, with 11 bases in between. CDR3 length: 14 residues.

The CDR3 sequence is CASTRVSGYTF. The CDR3 bases are TGCGCCAGCACCCGGGTCAGTGGCTACACCTTC. The V gene is TRBV10-1, the J gene TRBJ1-2; D not certain. This CDR3 has 11 amino acids. Trimming stripped 7 bases from V and 7 bases from J, with 10 bases between. Germline V gene data show CDR1 as WNHNN and CDR2 as SYGVQD (reference sequence).

This chain joins TRBV25-1 and TRBJ1-5, with 7 bases fitting TRBD1. The CDR3 totals 14 residues. Germline V gene data show CDR1 as MGHDK and CDR2 as SYGVNS. V gave up 5 bases and J gave up 2 bases; unmatched junction bases: 3. The CDR3 region has the DNA TGTGCCAGCAGTACCACAGGGGGCAATCAGCCCCAGCATTTT. Translated, it gives CASSTTGGNQPQHF. Combining the CDR3 with reference TRBV25-1 and TRBJ1-5 gives the whole variable domain EADIYQTPRYLVIGTGKKITLECSQTMGHDKMYWYQQDPGMELHLIHYSYGVNSTEKGDLSSESTVSRIRTEHFPLTLESARPSHTSQYLCASSTTGGNQPQHFGDGTRLSIL.

The V call is TRBV10-3, the J call TRBJ1-1; perhaps TRBD1 as D (6 bases). Looked up from germline, CDR1 is ENHRY and CDR2 is SYGVKD. The CDR3 has 12 amino acids. The V end was cut by 6 bases, the J end by 1 base, with 6 bases between. CDR3 sequence: CAIRQGNTEAFF. In DNA form, the CDR3 reads TGTGCCATCAGACAGGGGAACACTGAAGCTTTCTTT.

The V gene is TRBV27, the J gene TRBJ1-4, with 10 positions matching TRBD1. With 1 base clipped from V and 7 bases from J, the junction kept 3 bases outside the gene matches. The CDR3 has 15 amino acids. Germline loops: CDR1 MNHEY, CDR2 SMNVEV (reference sequence). CDR3 nucleotides: TGTGCCAGCAGTTTATTCAGGACAGGGGGTGAAAAACTGTTTTTT. Residues: CASSLFRTGGEKLFF.

This chain connects TRBV24-1 to TRBJ2-2; 10 nucleotides agree with TRBD1. With V trimmed by 4 bases and J by 3 bases, 4 bases remained unmatched. The CDR3 runs to 16 residues. CDR1 KGHDR and CDR2 SFDVKD come from the germline V gene. DNA of the CDR3: TGTGCCACCAGTGAAGCCGGGACAGGGGACACCGGGGAGCTGTTTTTT. It yields the protein CATSEAGTGDTGELFF.